This entry lists 2 T cell receptor beta chains sequenced from one sample in a study of blood T cells in healthy people across ages (dated by TCRdb to between 2015 and 2016). Receptors were amplified or captured by 5' RACE. TCRdb records Illumina HiSeq 2500 as the sequencer. A second PCR of about 6 to 11 cycles was performed with a sample-barcoded 5' primer and a J-beta primer mix. In-frame beta chains were kept once TCRdb had trimmed the public reads at Q25 with fastp and called clones with MiXCR. Rows with one shared CDR3 protein collapse into an entry with the most common genes and DNA. Counted in this sample were 850,000 or so distinct CDR3 sequences; roughly 26% of them appeared once. Jointly, the top ten make up roughly 17% of the sample. The sample taken for sequencing was blood. The source of these receptors is a woman aged 80 or over in good health.

This sequence joins TRBV6-1 and TRBJ1-5; D not resolved. The CDR3 has 15 residues. Per the germline V gene, CDR1 is MNHNS and CDR2 is SASEGT. V lost 1 base and J 0 bases, leaving 7 bases between the germline ends. CDR3 protein: CASSEVPGSNQPQHF. CDR3 nucleotides: TGTGCCAGCAGTGAAGTTCCGGGTAGCAATCAGCCCCAGCATTTT.

Many counts were recorded for this clonotype. V usage is TRBV20-1 and J usage is TRBJ2-7, with 7 positions matching TRBD1. Trimming removed 4 bases from V and 3 bases from J; junction bases left unmatched: 3. Germline V CDR1 and CDR2: DFQATT, SNEGSKA (reference sequence). This CDR3 spans 12 amino acids. CDR3: CSAITGVYEQYF. As DNA, the CDR3 is TGCAGTGCTATTACAGGGGTCTACGAGCAGTACTTC.